Here is one T cell receptor beta chain with its context. Its antigen is currently unknown. Method: immunoSEQ multiplex PCR; TCRdb's copy keeps in-frame clones and lacks some. The sample yields about 140,000 clones, 80% to 95% seen once. Germline values: CDR1 SGHTA, CDR2 FQGTGA. With V trimmed by 4 bases and J by 7 bases, 18 bases remained unmatched. The CDR3 runs 18 residues. The source of the sample is a study of T cell responses to AZD1222 COVID-19 vaccine. Study-wide results and caveats: Repertoires were sampled only after the peak T cell response. Nearly half of unique spike-specific TCRs reportedly avoided B.1.351 and B.1.1.7 mutated regions. Females outnumbered males among donors, who were mostly white British; clonal diversity was possibly underestimated.

The source of this sequence is an adult who received the AZD1222 COVID-19 vaccine. The chain joins TRBV7-3 to TRBJ2-1, with TRBD2 matching 8 bases. The material sequenced was peripheral blood, taken 28 days after the second AZD1222 dose. The CDR3 here is CASSSPLGLSGSGNEQFF. Here the CDR3 DNA reads TGTGCCAGCAGCTCACCGCTAGGGCTGAGCGGGAGTGGGAATGAGCAGTTCTTC.